This TCR beta chain is from a study of T-cell memory formation after mild COVID-19. TCRdb reanalysed the 5' RACE reads using MiXCR and keeps one entry per CDR3 protein. The table records 60,000 to 65,000 distinct CDR3 sequences, less than 9.5% of them present only once. This clonotype has just a few counts. Germline values: CDR1 SGHTA, CDR2 FQGNSA. V was pared by 4 bases and J by 8 bases, with 7 bases of the junction left unmatched. The CDR3 has 13 amino acids. Material for sequencing was PBMCs or a T cell subset sorted from them (not recorded which). The clonotype comes from a man in his late teens or twenties who had mild COVID-19 (a few samples of this study predate the infection). Cell type and time point are not known. This rearrangement joins TRBV7-2 to TRBJ1-2; 7 bases agree with TRBD1. This chain's CDR3 is CASSSDRVGGYTF. Here the CDR3 DNA reads TGTGCCAGCAGCTCAGACAGGGTTGGCGGCTACACCTTC.